This passage covers 18 T cell receptor beta chains from one sample sequenced in a study of cytomegalovirus exposure and HLA in healthy donors. Clones were sequenced by immunoSEQ multiplex PCR, and TCRdb holds only the in-frame ones, with some missing. This sample has about 150,000 clones; 85% to 95% occur once, and the top ten carry over 1.5%. The sequenced sample was PBMCs. The origin of the receptors is a man between 18 and 35 years old in good health and CMV-seropositive.

The chain recombines TRBV28 with TRBJ2-5, with 7 bases matching TRBD1. Germline CDR1 MDHEN, CDR2 SYDVKM. V was pared by 5 bases and J by 4 bases, with 4 bases of the junction left unmatched. The CDR3 extends over 13 amino acids. The CDR3 loop reads CASSTPGGETQYF. In DNA, the CDR3 is TGTGCCAGCAGTACCCCAGGGGGAGAGACCCAGTACTTC.

The CDR3 here is CASSGSHRGSYNEQFF. The DNA for the CDR3 is TGTGCCAGCAGCGGCTCCCACAGGGGATCCTACAATGAGCAGTTCTTC. This sequence joins TRBV9 and TRBJ2-1; 7 bases align to TRBD1. Per the germline V gene, CDR1 is SGDLS and CDR2 is YYNGEE. CDR3 length equals 16 residues. The V gene end was trimmed by 3 bases and the J gene end by 1 base; junction bases not matched to a gene: 7.

This chain joins TRBV4-1 and TRBJ1-5, with TRBD1 as a possible D gene (5 bases). V was shortened by 0 bases and J by 3 bases, with 9 bases between the two germline ends. This CDR3 has 15 amino acids. CDR1 is MGHRA, CDR2 YSYEKL, per germline. CDR3 coding DNA: TGCGCCAGCAGCCAAGAGGACACGAACAATCAGCCCCAGCATTTT. This sequence encodes CASSQEDTNNQPQHF.

A few counts support this clone. The genes are TRBV2 and TRBJ2-2; 14 positions match TRBD2. This CDR3 region has 17 residues. Per germline, CDR1 SNHLY and CDR2 FYNNEI. With V trimmed by 6 bases and J by 7 bases, 10 bases remained unmatched. The CDR3 DNA reads as TGTGCCAGCAGGGGGATGGGACTAGCGGGAGTGGACGGGGAGCTGTTTTTT. This gives the protein CASRGMGLAGVDGELFF.

This chain joins TRBV6-5 and TRBJ1-1; a weak D match, TRBD1 (5 bases). The germline CDR1 and CDR2 sequences are MNHEY and SVGAGI. V was pared by 3 bases and J by 3 bases, with 14 bases between. The CDR3 loop spans 15 amino acids. Written as DNA, the CDR3 is TGTGCCAGCAGTTATTGGGGGGGGGAGGACACTGAAGCTTTCTTT. Protein product: CASSYWGGEDTEAFF.

This chain links TRBV28 with TRBJ1-5; possible D gene TRBD1, 5 bases. Germline V gene sequence: CDR1 MDHEN, CDR2 SYDVKM. The CDR3 consists of 13 residues. Trimming left V 7 bases short and J 5 bases short, with 12 bases between. DNA of the CDR3: TGTGCCAGCAACCTCAGGGCTTATCAGCCCCAGCATTTT. Translation: CASNLRAYQPQHF.

The V call is TRBV5-4, the J call TRBJ1-1, with 7 bases that match TRBD1. In germline, CDR1 is SGHNT, CDR2 YYREEE (reference sequence). The CDR3 consists of 13 residues. Germline trimming cut 3 bases from V and 4 bases from J; bases unmatched to any gene: 3. CDR3 nucleotide sequence: TGTGCCAGCAGCTGGGACAGCCTCACTGAAGCTTTCTTT. Its protein is CASSWDSLTEAFF.

The V gene is TRBV28, the J gene TRBJ2-7, with a tentative D call TRBD2 (6 bases). V was cut by 2 bases and J by 0 bases, with 11 bases left in between. Germline CDR1 and CDR2: MDHEN and SYDVKM. The CDR3 has 15 amino acids. CDR3 nucleotides: TGTGCCAGCAGTTTACTAGCGCACGACTCCTACGAGCAGTACTTC. Translating gives CASSLLAHDSYEQYF.

The V gene is TRBV5-1, the J gene TRBJ2-4; 8 bases agree with TRBD2. CDR3 length: 15 amino acids. V dropped 3 bases and J dropped 6; count of bases not matched to a gene: 8. Germline V gene data show CDR1 as SGHRS and CDR2 as YFSETQ. The CDR3 spells CASSSLSGNGNIQYF. The CDR3 bases are TGCGCCAGCAGCTCACTTAGCGGGAATGGAAACATTCAGTACTTC.

The chain has TRBV30 and TRBJ2-7, with TRBD2 identical over 8 bases. Germline CDR1 GTSNPN, CDR2 SVGIG (reference sequence). The ends lost 8 bases at V and 2 bases at J; junction bases unmatched: 17. The CDR3 has 16 amino acids. The CDR3 region has the DNA TGTGCCGGACGGGTCCCAAGGACTAGCCCTCCCTACGAGCAGTACTTC. This gives the protein CAGRVPRTSPPYEQYF.

V gene TRBV6-4 combines with J gene TRBJ1-2; D gene uncertain. V was clipped by 5 bases and J by 4 bases, with 11 bases between them. This CDR3 has 13 residues. The V gene's germline CDR1 is MRHNA and CDR2 SNTAGT. The CDR3 region has the DNA TGTGCCAGCAGTTTCCGAGGGCCCTATGGCTACACCTTC. Translating it yields CASSFRGPYGYTF.

V is TRBV5-6 and J is TRBJ2-1; D is perhaps TRBD2 (6 bases). The CDR3 has 15 residues. Trimming cost V 1 base and J 2 bases, with 10 bases left between them. CDR1 and CDR2 (germline): SGHDT, YYEEEE. Here the CDR3 DNA reads TGTGCCAGCAGCTTGACTAGCAGAACCTACAATGAGCAGTTCTTC. Amino acids: CASSLTSRTYNEQFF.

The rearrangement links TRBV27 to TRBJ2-2, with 9 bases lining up with TRBD2. This CDR3 has 17 amino acids. The germline V gene has CDR1 MNHEY and CDR2 SMNVEV (reference sequence). Germline trimming cut 7 bases from V and 3 bases from J; bases unmatched to any gene: 12. CDR3 amino acids: CASTPGVAGVYTGELFF. The CDR3 DNA follows: TGTGCCAGCACACCGGGGGTAGCGGGAGTTTACACCGGGGAGCTGTTTTTT.

CDR3 DNA: TGTGCCACCAGCAGAGATCCGTGGTCAGGGCGGGAGACCCAGTACTTC. Its translation is CATSRDPWSGRETQYF. This sequence joins TRBV15 and TRBJ2-5; a possible D gene is TRBD1 (5 bases). Deletions cut 0 bases from V and 5 bases from J, with 16 bases between. The CDR3 is made up of 16 amino acids. The germline V gene has CDR1 LNHNV and CDR2 YYDKDF (reference sequence).

V usage is TRBV27 and J usage is TRBJ1-2; no clear D. Germline assignment: CDR1 MNHEY and CDR2 SMNVEV (reference sequence). The CDR3 length is 14 residues. Trimming shortened V by 7 bases and J by 6 bases, and 18 bases separated the two germline ends. The CDR3 loop reads CASKASGILNGYTF. The DNA for the CDR3 is TGTGCCAGCAAGGCCTCGGGAATTTTGAATGGCTACACCTTC.

The count of this clone is one. The V gene is TRBV6-7, the J gene TRBJ2-1; 7 bases map to TRBD1. Being an ORF, TRBV6-7 has a function that is uncertain. V lost 2 bases and J lost 4; bases outside the gene matches: 8. The CDR3 has 16 amino acids. The CDR3 here is CASSYRGQAEYNEQFF. CDR3 sequence (DNA): TGTGCCAGCAGTTACCGTGGACAGGCCGAATACAATGAGCAGTTCTTC.

The genes are TRBV6-1 and TRBJ1-4; no clear D. Germline V lookup: CDR1 MNHNS, CDR2 SASEGT. The CDR3 totals 16 residues. Trimming cost V 3 bases and J 3 bases, with 14 bases left between them. The CDR3 spells CASSDRGLGANEKLFF. CDR3 coding DNA: TGTGCCAGCAGTGATCGGGGTTTAGGAGCTAATGAAAAACTGTTTTTT.

The chain carries TRBV5-5 and TRBJ1-5, with 7 bases that match TRBD1. This CDR3 contains 15 residues. CDR1 and CDR2 from the germline V gene are SGHKS and YYEKEE (reference sequence). The ends lost 4 bases at V and 4 bases at J; junction bases unmatched: 8. The chain's CDR3 is CASSQGVAPNQPQHF. The CDR3 DNA sequence: TGTGCCAGCAGCCAGGGGGTGGCACCAAATCAGCCCCAGCATTTT.